What follows are 5 T cell receptor beta chains derived from one specimen sequenced in a study of human T cells and chemical hapten exposure. Time point indicated: pre-sensitization, week 0. Stated treatment: therapeutic diphenylcyclopropenone sensitization with weekly scalp DPC. TCRdb itself ran the RACE reads through MiXCR, one entry per CDR3 protein. The data show about 42,000 distinct CDR3 sequences, roughly an eighth seen once. This specimen was whole blood, taken in connection with sensitization to the hapten diphenylcyclopropenone (DPC). The receptor source for this set is a woman in her 30s with alopecia areata. Some clones in this sample may be carry-over from other donors' samples.

The J gene is TRBJ2-7, the V gene TRBV20-1; 10 bases agree with TRBD2. The germline CDR1 and CDR2 sequences are DFQATT and SNEGSKA (reference sequence). This CDR3 contains 12 residues. CDR3 sequence reads: CSGTSVSYEQYF. The CDR3 bases are TGCAGCGGGACTAGCGTCTCCTACGAGCAGTACTTC.

This clonotype was counted many times. The chain combines TRBV7-2 with TRBJ1-1, with 7 bases fitting TRBD1. V was pared by 3 bases and J by 7 bases, with 8 bases of the junction left unmatched. Germline lookup yields CDR1 SGHTA and CDR2 FQGNSA. This CDR3 region has 14 residues. The CDR3 loop reads CASSFPGQTIEAFF. CDR3 bases: TGTGCCAGCAGCTTCCCGGGACAGACTATTGAAGCTTTCTTT.

This chain joins TRBV30 and TRBJ1-5, with D unclear. The germline gives CDR1 GTSNPN, CDR2 SVGIG (reference sequence). The CDR3 sequence is 13 residues long. The germline V and J ends were trimmed by 0 bases and 4 bases, with 7 bases remaining between them. The CDR3 is CAWSVGSNQPQHF. In DNA form, the CDR3 reads TGTGCCTGGAGTGTCGGGTCTAATCAGCCCCAGCATTTT. Full variable domain (missing parts from reference TRBV30 and TRBJ1-5): SQTIHQWPATLVQPVGSPLSLECTVEGTSNPNLYWYRQAAGRGLQLLFYSVGIGQISSEVPQNLSASRPQDRQFILSSKKLLLSDSGFYLCAWSVGSNQPQHFGDGTRLSIL.

There are many counts of this clonotype. The chain employs TRBV5-1 and TRBJ1-1; possible D gene TRBD1, 6 bases. The CDR3 extends over 14 amino acids. The germline V and J ends were trimmed by 0 bases and 3 bases, with 9 bases remaining between them. The germline V gene encodes CDR1 SGHRS and CDR2 YFSETQ. The CDR3 DNA sequence: TGCGCCAGCAGCTTGGGCGGACAGTACACTGAAGCTTTCTTT. Its translation is CASSLGGQYTEAFF. Together with reference TRBV5-1 and TRBJ1-1, the CDR3 gives the full variable domain: KAGVTQTPRYLIKTRGQQVTLSCSPISGHRSVSWYQQTPGQGLQFLFEYFSETQRNKGNFPGRFSGRQFSNSRSEMNVSTLELGDSALYLCASSLGGQYTEAFFGQGTRLTVV.

The chain uses TRBV6-2 or TRBV6-3 and TRBJ1-1, with unresolved D. Trimming stripped 4 bases from V and 1 base from J, with 4 bases between. The CDR3 has 12 amino acids. Germline CDR1 MNHEY, CDR2 SVGEGT. CDR3 DNA: TGTGCCAGCAGTTGGAGGAACACTGAAGCTTTCTTT. It encodes CASSWRNTEAFF.